This T cell receptor beta chain was sequenced for a study of blood T cells in healthy people across ages. The length of the CDR3 is 14 residues. Germline values: CDR1 DFQATT, CDR2 SNEGSKA (reference sequence). Trimming took 6 bases from V and 2 from J; bases not matched to a gene: 7. A sample-barcoded 5' primer and a J-beta primer mix were used in a second PCR of roughly 7 to 11 cycles. TCRdb re-analysed the 5' RACE reads in MiXCR, keeping a single row per CDR3 protein. Among over 1,300,000 distinct CDR3 sequences, roughly 64% were seen once, and the ten largest hold approximately 7%. Sequencing was done on a sample of blood. The clonotype originates from a man aged 18 to 29 in good health. The chain joins TRBV20-1 to TRBJ1-5, with 7 bases that match TRBD1. This chain's CDR3 is CSALDREGNQPQHF. CDR3 coding DNA: TGCAGTGCCCTAGACAGGGAGGGCAATCAGCCCCAGCATTTT.